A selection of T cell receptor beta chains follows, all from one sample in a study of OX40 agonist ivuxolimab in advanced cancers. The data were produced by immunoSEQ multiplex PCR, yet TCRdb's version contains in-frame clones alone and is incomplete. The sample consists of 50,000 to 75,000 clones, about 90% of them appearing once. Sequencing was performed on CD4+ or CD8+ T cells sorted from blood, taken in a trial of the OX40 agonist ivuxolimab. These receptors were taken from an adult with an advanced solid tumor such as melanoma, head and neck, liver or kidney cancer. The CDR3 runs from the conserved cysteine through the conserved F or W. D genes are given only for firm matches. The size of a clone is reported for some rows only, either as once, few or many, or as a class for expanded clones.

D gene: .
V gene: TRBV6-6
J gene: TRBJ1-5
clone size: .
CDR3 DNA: TGTGCCAGTACCCAAGGCAGGTTCAATAGCAATCAGCCCCAGCATTTT
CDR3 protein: CASTQGRFNSNQPQHF

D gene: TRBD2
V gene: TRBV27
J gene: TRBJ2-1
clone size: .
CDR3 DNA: TGTGCCAGCAGTTGGACGAGAGCGGGGGGCCTCTCCTACAATGAGCAGTTCTTC
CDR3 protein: CASSWTRAGGLSYNEQFF

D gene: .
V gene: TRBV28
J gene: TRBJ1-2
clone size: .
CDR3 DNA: TGTGCCAGCGGAAAAGAAAGGGGACCGAGACTAAACTATGGCTACACCTTC
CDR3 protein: CASGKERGPRLNYGYTF

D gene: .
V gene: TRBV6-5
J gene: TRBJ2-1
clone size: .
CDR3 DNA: TGTGCCAGCAGTTACTCGACATTGATTTCCTACAATGAGCAGTTCTTC
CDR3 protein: CASSYSTLISYNEQFF

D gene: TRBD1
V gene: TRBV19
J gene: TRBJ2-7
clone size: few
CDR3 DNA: TGTGCCAGTAGTGAGTCGACAGGGAACTCCTACGAGCAGTACTTC
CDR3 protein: CASSESTGNSYEQYF

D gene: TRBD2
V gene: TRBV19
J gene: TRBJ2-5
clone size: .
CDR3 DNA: TGTGCCAGTAGTATACGGCCTAGCGGGAGCGGAGAGACCCAGTACTTC
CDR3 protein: CASSIRPSGSGETQYF

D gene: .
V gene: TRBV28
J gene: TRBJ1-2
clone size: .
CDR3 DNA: TGTGCCAGCAGTATTGGGGGGCTGTACTATGGCTACACCTTC
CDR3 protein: CASSIGGLYYGYTF

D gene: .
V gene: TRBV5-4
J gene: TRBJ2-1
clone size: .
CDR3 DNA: TGTGCCAGCAGTTCAGGATGGGCCAATGAGCAGTTCTTC
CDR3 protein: CASSSGWANEQFF

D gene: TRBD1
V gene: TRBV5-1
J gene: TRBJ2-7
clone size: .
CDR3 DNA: TGCGCCAGCAGCTTGGAAGGGACAGGGCCCGCCGGGCAGTACTTC
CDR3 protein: CASSLEGTGPAGQYF

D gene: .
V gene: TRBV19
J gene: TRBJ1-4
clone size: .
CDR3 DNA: TGTGCCACCCAAGAACAGGGACTAAGCGAAAAACTGTTTTTT
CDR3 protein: CATQEQGLSEKLFF

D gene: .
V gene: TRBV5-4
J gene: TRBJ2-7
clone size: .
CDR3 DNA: TGTGCCAGCAGCTCTACGGACGGCGAGCAGTACTTC
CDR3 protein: CASSSTDGEQYF

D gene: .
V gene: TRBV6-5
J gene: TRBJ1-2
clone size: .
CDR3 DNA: TGTGCCAGCAGTTTGGCAGCGACCTATGGCTACACCTTC
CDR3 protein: CASSLAATYGYTF

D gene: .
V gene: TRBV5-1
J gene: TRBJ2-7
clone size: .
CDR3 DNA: TGCGCCAGCAGCTCCACTATAGGCGAGCAGTACTTC
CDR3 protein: CASSSTIGEQYF

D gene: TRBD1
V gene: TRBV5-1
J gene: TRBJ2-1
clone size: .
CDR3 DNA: TGCGCCAGCAGCCCAACCGGGACAGGGGACTACAATGAGCAGTTCTTC
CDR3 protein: CASSPTGTGDYNEQFF

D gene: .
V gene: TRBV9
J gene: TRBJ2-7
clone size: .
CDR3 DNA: TGTGCCAGCAGCTTAGGGACACTCACTCGGGAGCAGTACTTC
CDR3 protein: CASSLGTLTREQYF

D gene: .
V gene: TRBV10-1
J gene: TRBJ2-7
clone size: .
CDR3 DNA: TGCGCCAGCAGTGAAAGCGGCGAGCAGTACTTC
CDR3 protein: CASSESGEQYF

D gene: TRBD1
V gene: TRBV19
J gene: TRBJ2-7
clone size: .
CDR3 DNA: TGTGCCAGTAGTATACGGGGACAGGGTTACGGCGAGCAGTACTTC
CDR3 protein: CASSIRGQGYGEQYF

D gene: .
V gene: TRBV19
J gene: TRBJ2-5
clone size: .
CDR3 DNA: TGTGCCACCAAACCCGCCGGGGTCGGAGAGACCCAGTACTTC
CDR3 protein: CATKPAGVGETQYF

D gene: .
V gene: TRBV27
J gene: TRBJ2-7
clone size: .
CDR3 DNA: TGTGCCAGCAGTTCCCACGGACTACACTACGAGCAGTACTTC
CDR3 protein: CASSSHGLHYEQYF

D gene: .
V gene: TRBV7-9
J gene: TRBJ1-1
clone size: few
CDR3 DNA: TGTGCCAGCAGCCATCCCGGGACGTTGAACACTGAAGCTTTCTTT
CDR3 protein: CASSHPGTLNTEAFF

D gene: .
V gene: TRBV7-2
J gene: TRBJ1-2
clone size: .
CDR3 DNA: TGTGCCAGCAGCTTAACCTTTGGCGGCTACACCTTC
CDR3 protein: CASSLTFGGYTF

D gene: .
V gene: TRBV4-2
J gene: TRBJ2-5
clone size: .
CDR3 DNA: TGTGCCAGCAACATTGGGCGCAGGGAAATCCGAAAGACCCAGTACTTC
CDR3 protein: CASNIGRREIRKTQYF

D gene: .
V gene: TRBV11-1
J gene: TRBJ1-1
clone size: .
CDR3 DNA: TGTGCCAGCACCTTGGGGGAAAGTCAGGGGAAAGCTTTCTTT
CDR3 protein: CASTLGESQGKAFF

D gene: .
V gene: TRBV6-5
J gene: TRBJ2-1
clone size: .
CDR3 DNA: TGTGCCAGCAGTTACGGGGCGAGATTCGATGAGCAGTTCTTC
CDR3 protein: CASSYGARFDEQFF

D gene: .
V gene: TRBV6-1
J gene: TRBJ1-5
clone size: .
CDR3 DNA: TGTGCCAGCAGAGAGACAGTACTTAGCAATCAGCCCCAGCATTTT
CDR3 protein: CASRETVLSNQPQHF

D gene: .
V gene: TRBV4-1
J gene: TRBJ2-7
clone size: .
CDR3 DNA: TGCGCCAGCAGCCAAGATCGGGGGCCTGGCGAGCAGTACTTC
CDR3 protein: CASSQDRGPGEQYF

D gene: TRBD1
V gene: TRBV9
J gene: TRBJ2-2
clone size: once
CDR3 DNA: TGTGCCAGCAGCGTAGACAGGGGGCGAACCGGGGAGCTGTTTTTT
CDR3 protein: CASSVDRGRTGELFF

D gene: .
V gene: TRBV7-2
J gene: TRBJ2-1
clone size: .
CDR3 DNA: TGTGCCAGCAGCTTAGGGTATCGGGATGAGCAGTTCTTC
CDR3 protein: CASSLGYRDEQFF

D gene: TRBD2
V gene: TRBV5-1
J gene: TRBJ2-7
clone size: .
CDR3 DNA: TGCGCCAGCAGCCGGGAGGAGAGGGCCGAGCAGTACTTC
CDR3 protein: CASSREERAEQYF

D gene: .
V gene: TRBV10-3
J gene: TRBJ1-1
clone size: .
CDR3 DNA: TGTGCCAGTACGGCGGTCAAGACGGCCAACACTGAAGCTTTCTTT
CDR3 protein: CASTAVKTANTEAFF

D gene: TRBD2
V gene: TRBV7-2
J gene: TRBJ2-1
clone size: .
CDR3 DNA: TGTGCCAGCAGCTTAGAGGGGACTCCGGGACTAGCGGGAATTGAGCAGTTCTTC
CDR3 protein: CASSLEGTPGLAGIEQFF

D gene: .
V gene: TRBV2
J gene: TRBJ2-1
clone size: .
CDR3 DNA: TGTGCCGGGGGAACATTGGGGAATGAGCAGTTCTTC
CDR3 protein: CAGGTLGNEQFF